These T cell receptor beta chains were read from a single sample in a study of cytomegalovirus exposure and HLA in healthy donors. Clones were sequenced by immunoSEQ multiplex PCR, and TCRdb holds only the in-frame ones, with some missing. In the table there are some 120,000 clones, about four fifths of which are singletons. Sequencing used PBMCs. The origin of the receptors is a human donor in good health. Each CDR3 is given with its conserved first and last residue. For some rows the clone size is stated as once, few or many, or as a class when expanded; others skip it.

V	J	size	CDR3
TRBV2	TRBJ2-7	NA	CASFFKRQGADEQYF
TRBV10-3	TRBJ1-1	NA	CAINPLGEGSTEAFF
TRBV7-9	TRBJ2-5	NA	CASSLGGLGNFFQETQYF
TRBV4-1	TRBJ2-5	once	CASSQGGRGGGNQETQYF
TRBV9	TRBJ1-5	NA	CASSVEAGDNQPQHF
TRBV27	TRBJ2-5	NA	CANTTGGTGTIQTQYF
TRBV6-5	TRBJ1-2	NA	CAISPGTTHGYTF
TRBV6-6	TRBJ2-5	few	CASSYSRETQYF
TRBV5-1	NA	NA	CASSLVTSAESEQYF
TRBV29-1	TRBJ2-1	NA	CSVAARDRINEQFF
TRBV6-4	TRBJ2-3	once	CASSAGDTQYF
TRBV28	TRBJ2-3	few	CASKRLAGITDTQYF
TRBV4-2	TRBJ1-5	NA	CASSQEEGSNQPQHF
TRBV6-6	TRBJ1-2	NA	CASLGWDSENYGYTF
TRBV6-6	TRBJ1-1	few	CASSYPTGNTEAFF
TRBV10-1	TRBJ2-3	NA	CASSDQSGGDTDTQYF
TRBV6-6	TRBJ2-7	NA	CASTGGSTYEQYF
TRBV4-1	TRBJ2-1	NA	CASSLLDGGKYNEQFF
TRBV10-3	TRBJ2-1	few	CAITSRPNEQFF
TRBV6-1	TRBJ2-5	NA	CASDSGGAGETQYF
TRBV6-5	TRBJ1-1	once	CASTPSAELPEAFF
TRBV15	TRBJ1-1	NA	CATSGTGTVEAFF
TRBV6-1	TRBJ2-7	NA	CASSGTVGIYEQYF
TRBV9	TRBJ1-3	few	CASSVGTGEGNTIYF
TRBV28	TRBJ1-4	once	CASSPGQDPRKLFF
TRBV5-1	TRBJ2-1	NA	CASSLGLAGGHNEQFF
TRBV7-2	TRBJ1-5	NA	CASSQDAKGNQPQHF
TRBV19	TRBJ2-6	once	CASSIVGGAGFVGSGANVLTF
TRBV11-2	TRBJ2-3	NA	CASSLEVGRGRKDTQYF
TRBV27	TRBJ1-6	once	CASSGRQGASPLHF
TRBV7-3	TRBJ2-1	NA	CASSLVGDEQFF
TRBV27	TRBJ2-2	NA	CASSSGQGAGELFF
TRBV6-1	TRBJ2-1	few	CASSGQGNEQFF
TRBV19	TRBJ1-1	NA	CASRVTTGGENTEAFF
TRBV6-6	TRBJ2-7	once	CASSPLRDSYEQYF
TRBV5-8	TRBJ1-5	NA	CASSRTGFNQPQHF
TRBV10-3	TRBJ2-7	NA	CAISENSQAGQVPYEQYF
TRBV19	TRBJ1-2	NA	CASIGGNYGYTF
TRBV6-6	TRBJ2-1	NA	CASSLRGGESYNEQFF
TRBV18	TRBJ1-6	NA	CASSPPTGSSSPLHF
TRBV9	TRBJ2-2	NA	CASTSKRGGLTNTGELFF
TRBV7-8	TRBJ1-1	NA	CASSHYGENTEAFF